This TCR beta chain was identified during a study of blood T cell repertoires in COVID-19. This clone was observed a few times. TCRdb keeps only in-frame clones here, not all; method: immunoSEQ multiplex PCR. The table lists 110,000 to 150,000 clones, around 86% of them singletons, with 5% to 6% in the top ten. This clonotype was sampled from a human donor in a cohort sampled during active COVID-19. The material sequenced was peripheral blood.

The CDR3 here is CASSLQQETQYF. The CDR3 DNA is TGTGCCAGCAGTTTGCAGCAAGAGACCCAGTACTTC. The rearrangement uses TRBV6-2 or TRBV6-3 and TRBJ2-5; no clear D gene. The germline V and J ends were trimmed by 4 bases and 2 bases, with 5 bases remaining between them. The CDR3 has 12 amino acids. Germline CDR1 and CDR2: MNHEY and SVGEGT.